This T cell receptor (beta chain) appears in the sequencing data of a study of identical twins. Points on this clonotype: Its antigen is unidentified.

Study outcomes and limitations: Insertion counts were lower in abundant cord blood beta clonotypes, a trend that memory repertoires did not show.

Germline assignment: CDR1 SGDLS and CDR2 YYNGEE. This CDR3 region has 16 residues. Trimming took off 3 bases at V and 0 bases at J, with 14 bases between the two ends. Healthy Caucasians were all of the donors. Carrying unique molecular identifiers, the cDNA also gained a universal primer site through template switching. Using its own MiXCR run on the 5' RACE reads, TCRdb lists one record per CDR3 protein. The table lists hundreds of thousands of distinct CDR3 sequences, roughly an eighth of them singletons, with about 1.6% in the top ten. These same records also appear under a second study, on yellow fever vaccine responses in identical twins.

Specimen: PBMCs. The TCR originated in a woman between 18 and 29 years old in good health. The J gene is TRBJ2-3, the V gene TRBV9; the D is unclear. CDR3 region: CASSGSGASSTDTQYF. Here the CDR3 DNA reads TGTGCCAGCAGCGGTAGTGGAGCATCTAGCACAGATACGCAGTATTTT.